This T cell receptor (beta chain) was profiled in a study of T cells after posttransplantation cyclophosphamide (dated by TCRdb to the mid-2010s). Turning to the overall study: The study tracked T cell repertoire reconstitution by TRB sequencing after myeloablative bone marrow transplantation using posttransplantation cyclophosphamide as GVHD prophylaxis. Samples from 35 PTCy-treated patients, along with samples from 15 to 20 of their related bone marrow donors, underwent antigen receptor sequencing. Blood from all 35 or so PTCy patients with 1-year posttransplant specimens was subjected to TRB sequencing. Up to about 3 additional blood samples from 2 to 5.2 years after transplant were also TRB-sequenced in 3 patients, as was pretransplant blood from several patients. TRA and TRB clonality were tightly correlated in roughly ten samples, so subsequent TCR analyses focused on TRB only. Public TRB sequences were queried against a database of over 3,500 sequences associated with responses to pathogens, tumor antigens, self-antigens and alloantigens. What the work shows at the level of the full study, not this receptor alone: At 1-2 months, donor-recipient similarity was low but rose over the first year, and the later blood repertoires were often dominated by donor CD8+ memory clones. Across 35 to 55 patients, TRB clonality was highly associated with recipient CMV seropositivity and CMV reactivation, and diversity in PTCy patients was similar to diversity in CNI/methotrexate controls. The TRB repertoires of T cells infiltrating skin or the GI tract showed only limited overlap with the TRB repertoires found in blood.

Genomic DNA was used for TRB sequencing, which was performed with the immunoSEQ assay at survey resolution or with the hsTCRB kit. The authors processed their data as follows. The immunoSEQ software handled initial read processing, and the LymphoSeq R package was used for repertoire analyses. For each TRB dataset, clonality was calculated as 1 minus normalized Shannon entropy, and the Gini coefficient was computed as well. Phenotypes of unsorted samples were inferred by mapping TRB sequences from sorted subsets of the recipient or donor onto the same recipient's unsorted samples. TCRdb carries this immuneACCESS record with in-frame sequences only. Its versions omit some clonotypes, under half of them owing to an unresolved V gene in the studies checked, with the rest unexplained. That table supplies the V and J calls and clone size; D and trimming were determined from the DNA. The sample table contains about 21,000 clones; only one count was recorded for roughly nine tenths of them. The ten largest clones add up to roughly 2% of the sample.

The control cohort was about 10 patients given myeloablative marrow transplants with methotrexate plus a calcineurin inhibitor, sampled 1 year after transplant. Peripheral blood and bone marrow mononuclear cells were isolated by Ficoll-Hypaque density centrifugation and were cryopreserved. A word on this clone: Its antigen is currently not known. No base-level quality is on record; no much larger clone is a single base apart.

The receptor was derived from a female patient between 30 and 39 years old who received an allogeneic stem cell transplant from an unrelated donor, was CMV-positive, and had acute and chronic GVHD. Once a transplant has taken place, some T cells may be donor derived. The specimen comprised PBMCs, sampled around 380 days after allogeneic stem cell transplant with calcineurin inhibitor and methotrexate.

The nucleotide sequence is TGTGCCAGCAGACATCAAACCGAGACCCAGTACTTC. The translation is CASRHQTETQYF. The sequence is built from TRBV6-1 and TRBJ2-5; the D gene cannot be named for sure. Trimming removed 6 bases from V and 5 bases from J, leaving 10 bases between the germline ends. CDR1 and CDR2 were assigned from the germline V gene as MNHNS and SASEGT. The CDR3, from cysteine to phenylalanine, totals 12 residues. Only CDR3 DNA remains: 36 bases, in frame from the first base.